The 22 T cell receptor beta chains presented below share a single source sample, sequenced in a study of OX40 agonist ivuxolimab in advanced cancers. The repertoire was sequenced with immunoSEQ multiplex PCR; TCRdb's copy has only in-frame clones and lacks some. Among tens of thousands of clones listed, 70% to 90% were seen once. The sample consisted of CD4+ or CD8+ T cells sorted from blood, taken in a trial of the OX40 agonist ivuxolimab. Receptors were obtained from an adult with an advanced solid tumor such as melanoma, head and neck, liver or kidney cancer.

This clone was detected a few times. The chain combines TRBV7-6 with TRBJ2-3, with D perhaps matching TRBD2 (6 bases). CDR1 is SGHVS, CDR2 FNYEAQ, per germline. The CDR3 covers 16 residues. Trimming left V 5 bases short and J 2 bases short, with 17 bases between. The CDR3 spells CASSPGVASVTDTQYF. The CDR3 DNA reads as TGTGCCAGCAGCCCCGGTGTGGCTAGCGTCACAGATACGCAGTATTTT.

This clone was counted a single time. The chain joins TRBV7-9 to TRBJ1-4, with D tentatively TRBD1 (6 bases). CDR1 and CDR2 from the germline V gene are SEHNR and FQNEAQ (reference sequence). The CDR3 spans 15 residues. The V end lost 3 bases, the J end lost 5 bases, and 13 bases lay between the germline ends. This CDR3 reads CASSFPDRLNEKLFF. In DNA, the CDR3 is TGTGCCAGCAGCTTCCCGGACAGACTAAATGAAAAACTGTTTTTT.

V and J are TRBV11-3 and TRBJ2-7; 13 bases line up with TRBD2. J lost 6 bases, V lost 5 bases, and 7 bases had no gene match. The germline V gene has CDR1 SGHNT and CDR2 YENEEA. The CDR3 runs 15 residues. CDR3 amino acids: CASSPRTSGSFEQYF. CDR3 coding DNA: TGTGCCAGCAGCCCCCGGACTAGCGGGAGTTTCGAGCAGTACTTC.

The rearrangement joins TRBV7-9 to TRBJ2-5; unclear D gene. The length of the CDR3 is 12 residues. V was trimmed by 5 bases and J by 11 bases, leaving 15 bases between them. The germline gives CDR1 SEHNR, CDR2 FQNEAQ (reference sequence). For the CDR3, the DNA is TGTGCCAGCAGCCCGGGTCTTAACCGACAGTACTTC. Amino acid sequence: CASSPGLNRQYF.

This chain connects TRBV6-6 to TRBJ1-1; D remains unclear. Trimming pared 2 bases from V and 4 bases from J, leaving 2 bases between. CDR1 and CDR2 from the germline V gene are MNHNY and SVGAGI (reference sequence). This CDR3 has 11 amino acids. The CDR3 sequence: CASSYGTEAFF. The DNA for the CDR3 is TGTGCCAGCAGTTACGGCACTGAAGCTTTCTTT.

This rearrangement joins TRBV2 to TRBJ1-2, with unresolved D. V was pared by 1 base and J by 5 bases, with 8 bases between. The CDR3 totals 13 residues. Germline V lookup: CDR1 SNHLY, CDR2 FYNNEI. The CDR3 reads CASSEEGGYGYTF. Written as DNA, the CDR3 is TGTGCCAGCAGTGAAGAGGGAGGGTATGGCTACACCTTC.

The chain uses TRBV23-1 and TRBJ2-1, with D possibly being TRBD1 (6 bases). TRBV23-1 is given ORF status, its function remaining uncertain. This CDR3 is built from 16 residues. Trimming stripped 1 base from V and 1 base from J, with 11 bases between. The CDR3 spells CASSQFLTGSYNEQFF. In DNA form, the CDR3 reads TGCGCCAGCAGTCAATTTCTCACAGGGTCCTACAATGAGCAGTTCTTC.

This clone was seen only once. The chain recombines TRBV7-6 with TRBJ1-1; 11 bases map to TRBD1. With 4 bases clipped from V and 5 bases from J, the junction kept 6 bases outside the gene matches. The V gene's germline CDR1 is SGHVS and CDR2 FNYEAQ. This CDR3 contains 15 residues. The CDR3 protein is CASSYGTGGRTEAFF. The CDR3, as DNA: TGTGCCAGCAGCTATGGGACAGGGGGTCGAACTGAAGCTTTCTTT.

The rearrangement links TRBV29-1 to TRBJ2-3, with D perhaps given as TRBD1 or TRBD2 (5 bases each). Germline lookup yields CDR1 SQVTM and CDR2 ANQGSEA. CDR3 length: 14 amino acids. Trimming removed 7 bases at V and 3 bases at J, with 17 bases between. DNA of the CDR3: TGCAGCGCGAGAGGGGAGATGGAAACAGATACGCAGTATTTT. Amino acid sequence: CSARGEMETDTQYF.

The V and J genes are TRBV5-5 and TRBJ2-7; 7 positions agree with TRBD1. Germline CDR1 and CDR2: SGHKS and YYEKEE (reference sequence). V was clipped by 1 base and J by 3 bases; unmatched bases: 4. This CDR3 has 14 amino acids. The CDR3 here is CASSLIPGGYEQYF. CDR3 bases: TGTGCCAGCAGCTTGATTCCAGGGGGCTACGAGCAGTACTTC.

The CDR3 bases are TGCGCCAGCAGCCAAGTACTCAATCAGCCCCAGCATTTT. Amino acid sequence: CASSQVLNQPQHF. J is TRBJ1-5 and V is TRBV4-3, with no clear D. Germline loops: CDR1 LGHNA, CDR2 YSLEER. The CDR3 has 13 residues. V was pared by 1 base and J by 3 bases, with 4 bases between.

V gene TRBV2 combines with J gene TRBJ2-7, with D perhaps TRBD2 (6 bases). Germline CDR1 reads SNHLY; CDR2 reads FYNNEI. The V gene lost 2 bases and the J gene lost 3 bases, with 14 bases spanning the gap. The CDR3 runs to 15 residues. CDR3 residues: CASSELVAANYEQYF. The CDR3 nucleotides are TGTGCCAGCAGTGAACTGGTAGCGGCGAACTACGAGCAGTACTTC.

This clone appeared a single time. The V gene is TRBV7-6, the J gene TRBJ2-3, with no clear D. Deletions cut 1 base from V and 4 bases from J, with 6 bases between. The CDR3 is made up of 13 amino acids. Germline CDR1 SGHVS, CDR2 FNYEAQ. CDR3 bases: TGTGCCAGCAGCTTAGGGTTTTCAGATACGCAGTATTTT. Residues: CASSLGFSDTQYF.

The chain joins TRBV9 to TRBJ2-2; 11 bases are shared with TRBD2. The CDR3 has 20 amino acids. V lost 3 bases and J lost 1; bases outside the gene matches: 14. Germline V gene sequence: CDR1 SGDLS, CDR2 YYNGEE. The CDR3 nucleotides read TGTGCCAGCAGCGCCACAAGGGGGGGACTAGCGGCCCTGAACACCGGGGAGCTGTTTTTT. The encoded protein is CASSATRGGLAALNTGELFF.

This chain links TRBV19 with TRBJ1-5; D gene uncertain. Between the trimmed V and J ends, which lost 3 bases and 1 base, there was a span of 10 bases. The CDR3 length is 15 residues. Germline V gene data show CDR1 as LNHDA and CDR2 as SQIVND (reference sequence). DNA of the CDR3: TGTGCCAGTAGTATTTTTGAGACAAGCAATCAGCCCCAGCATTTT. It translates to CASSIFETSNQPQHF.

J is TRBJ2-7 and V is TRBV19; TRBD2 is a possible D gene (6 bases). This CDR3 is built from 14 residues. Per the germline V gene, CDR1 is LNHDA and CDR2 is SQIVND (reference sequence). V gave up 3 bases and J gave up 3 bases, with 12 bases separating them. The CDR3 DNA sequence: TGTGCCAGTAGTATCGGGGGACGGAGCTACGAGCAGTACTTC. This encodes CASSIGGRSYEQYF.

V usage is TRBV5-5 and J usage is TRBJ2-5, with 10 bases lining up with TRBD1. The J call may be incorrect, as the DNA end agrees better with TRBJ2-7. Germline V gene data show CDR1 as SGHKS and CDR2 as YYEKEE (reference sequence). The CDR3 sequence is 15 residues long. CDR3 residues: CASQLGGQGIYEQYF. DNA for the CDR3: TGTGCCAGCCAGCTAGGGGGACAGGGGATCTACGAGCAGTACTTC.

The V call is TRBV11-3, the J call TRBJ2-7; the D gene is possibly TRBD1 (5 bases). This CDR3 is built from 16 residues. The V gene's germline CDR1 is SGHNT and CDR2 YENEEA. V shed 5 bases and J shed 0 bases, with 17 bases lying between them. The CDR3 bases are TGTGCCAGCAGCGCGACCGACGACAGTGACTCCTACGAGCAGTACTTC. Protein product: CASSATDDSDSYEQYF. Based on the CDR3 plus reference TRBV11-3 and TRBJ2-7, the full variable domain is EAGVVQSPRYKIIEKKQPVAFWCNPISGHNTLYWYLQNLGQGPELLIRYENEEAVDDSQLPKDRFSAERLKGVDSTLKIQPAELGDSAVYLCASSATDDSDSYEQYFGPGTRLTVT.

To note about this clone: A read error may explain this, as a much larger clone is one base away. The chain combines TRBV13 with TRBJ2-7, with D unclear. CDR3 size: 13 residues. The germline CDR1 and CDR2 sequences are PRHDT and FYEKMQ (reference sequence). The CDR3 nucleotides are TGCGCCAGCAGCCAAGATTATCTCAATGAGCAGTACTTC. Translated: CASSQDYLNEQYF. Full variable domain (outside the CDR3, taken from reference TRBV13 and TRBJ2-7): AAGVIQSPRHLIKEKRETATLKCYPIPRHDTVYWYQQGPGQDPQFLISFYEKMQSDKGSIPDRFSAQQFSDYHSELNMSSLELGDSALYFCASSQDYLNEQYFGPGTRLTVT.

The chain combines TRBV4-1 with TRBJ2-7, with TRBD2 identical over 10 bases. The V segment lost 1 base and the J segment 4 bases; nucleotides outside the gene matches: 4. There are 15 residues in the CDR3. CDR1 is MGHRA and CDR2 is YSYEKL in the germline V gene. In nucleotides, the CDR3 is TGCGCCAGCAGCCAAGGGGCTAGCGGGAGATACGAGCAGTACTTC. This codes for CASSQGASGRYEQYF.

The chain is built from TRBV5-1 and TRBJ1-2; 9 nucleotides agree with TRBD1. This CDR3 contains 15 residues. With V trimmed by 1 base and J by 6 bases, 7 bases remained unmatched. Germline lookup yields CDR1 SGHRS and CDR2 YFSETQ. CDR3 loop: CASSLTPTGGDGYTF. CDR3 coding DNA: TGCGCCAGCAGCTTGACCCCAACAGGGGGCGATGGCTACACCTTC.

CDR3 sequence: CASSSNLDRRRSYEQYF. In DNA form, the CDR3 reads TGTGCCAGCAGTTCTAATCTGGACAGGAGGCGATCCTACGAGCAGTACTTC. This chain connects TRBV27 to TRBJ2-7; 7 bases are a match to TRBD1. In germline, CDR1 is MNHEY, CDR2 SMNVEV (reference sequence). CDR3 length: 17 residues. J lost 1 base, V lost 4 bases, and 13 bases had no gene match.